The T cell receptor beta chain described here comes from a study of cytomegalovirus exposure and HLA in healthy donors. Sequencing used immunoSEQ multiplex PCR; TCRdb keeps in-frame clones, though not all of them. The sample shows 45,000 to 70,000 clones, about 92% of them seen only once. The trim removed 6 bases at V and 0 bases at J, leaving 4 bases unmatched. Germline V CDR1 and CDR2: MNHEY, SVGAGI. This CDR3 comprises 15 residues. Study-wide points: Researchers catalogued 150 or so TCR beta chains as cytomegalovirus-associated.

As regards this clone: As yet, its antigen is unknown.

The source of this sequence is a young woman in good health and CMV-seronegative. The source material was PBMCs. The chain has TRBV6-5 and TRBJ2-7; TRBD2 aligns across 11 bases. The CDR3 DNA reads TGTGCCAGCAGAGAGACTAGCGGGGACTCCTACGAGCAGTACTTC. The encoded protein is CASRETSGDSYEQYF.